This T cell receptor beta chain was sequenced during a study of blood T cells in healthy people across ages. A second 7 to 11 cycle PCR used barcoded and J-beta primers. TCRdb fed the 5' RACE reads into MiXCR, producing one record per CDR3 protein. The profile shows about 1.8 million distinct CDR3 sequences, around 50% of them singletons. Extraction of total RNA produced a minimum of 5.5 micrograms from each sample. The germline CDR1 and CDR2 sequences are MDHEN and SYDVKM. V lost 6 bases, J lost 2 bases, and 10 bases stayed unmatched. The CDR3 sequence is 16 residues long. Sequencing was done on a sample of blood. V gene TRBV28 combines with J gene TRBJ2-1; 7 positions match TRBD1. This clonotype originated in a middle-aged woman in good health. The CDR3 spells CASRPETGLPYNEQFF. CDR3 nucleotides: TGTGCCAGCAGGCCAGAGACAGGGCTCCCCTACAATGAGCAGTTCTTC.